This T cell receptor (beta chain) emerged from a study of technical replicates of blood from a few donors. Some clones are missing from TCRdb's copy, which holds only in-frame ones; the method was immunoSEQ multiplex PCR. This sample has about 84,000 clones, with roughly 97% found just once. This CDR3 comprises 14 residues. Germline-derived CDR1 and CDR2 are SSHAT and FNYEAQ (reference sequence). As for this clone: The junction does not match germline at one end; this may be a read error.

The chain carries TRBV7-7 and TRBJ2-4, with a weak D call TRBD1 (6 bases). The receptor's source is a human donor in good health. Sequenced material: T cells isolated from PBMCs. The CDR3 coding sequence is TGTGCTAGCAGCTCGGACAGAGCCAAAAACATTCAGTACTTC. Its translation: CASSSDRAKNIQYF.